Only one count was recorded for the clone carrying this T cell receptor (beta chain). Antigen specificity is unknown. CDR1 and CDR2 from the germline V gene are SGHKS and YYEKEE (reference sequence). Trimming removed 0 bases from V and 0 bases from J, with 7 bases in between. The CDR3 spans 16 residues. This sample stems from a study of T cell responses to AZD1222 COVID-19 vaccine. TCRdb's table, derived via immunoSEQ multiplex PCR, lists solely in-frame clones and lacks some. The data show some 40,000 clones, 88% seen once. Points from the study as a whole: It was only after the peak T cell response that any repertoires were sampled. AZD1222 recipients seropositive at baseline numbered only six or seven. Donors were largely white British and mainly female; clonal diversity was possibly underestimated.

Sequencing used peripheral blood, obtained 28 days after the second dose of the MenACWY control vaccine. The receptor was derived from an adult who received the MenACWY meningococcal vaccine as a control. The chain is built from TRBV5-5 and TRBJ1-6; D is unclear. In nucleotides, the CDR3 is TGTGCCAGCAGCTTGGTTTTCAGCTCCTATAATTCACCCCTCCACTTT. As protein: CASSLVFSSYNSPLHF. The complete variable domain, with remaining parts taken from reference TRBV5-5 and TRBJ1-6, reads DAGVTQSPTHLIKTRGQQVTLRCSPISGHKSVSWYQQVLGQGPQFIFQYYEKEERGRGNFPDRFSARQFPNYSSELNVNALLLGDSALYLCASSLVFSSYNSPLHFGNGTRLTVT.